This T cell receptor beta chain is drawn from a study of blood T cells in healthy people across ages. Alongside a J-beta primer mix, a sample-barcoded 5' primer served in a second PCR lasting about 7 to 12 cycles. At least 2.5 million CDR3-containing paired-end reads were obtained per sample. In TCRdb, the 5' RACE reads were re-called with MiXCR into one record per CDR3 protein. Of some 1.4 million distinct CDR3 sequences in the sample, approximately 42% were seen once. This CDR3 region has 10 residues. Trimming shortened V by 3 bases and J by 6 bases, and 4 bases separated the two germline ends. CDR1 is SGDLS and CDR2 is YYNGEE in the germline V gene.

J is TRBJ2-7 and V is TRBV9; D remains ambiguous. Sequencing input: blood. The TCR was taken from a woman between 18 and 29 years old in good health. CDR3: CASSAAEQYF. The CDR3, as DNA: TGTGCCAGCAGCGCCGCCGAGCAGTACTTC.